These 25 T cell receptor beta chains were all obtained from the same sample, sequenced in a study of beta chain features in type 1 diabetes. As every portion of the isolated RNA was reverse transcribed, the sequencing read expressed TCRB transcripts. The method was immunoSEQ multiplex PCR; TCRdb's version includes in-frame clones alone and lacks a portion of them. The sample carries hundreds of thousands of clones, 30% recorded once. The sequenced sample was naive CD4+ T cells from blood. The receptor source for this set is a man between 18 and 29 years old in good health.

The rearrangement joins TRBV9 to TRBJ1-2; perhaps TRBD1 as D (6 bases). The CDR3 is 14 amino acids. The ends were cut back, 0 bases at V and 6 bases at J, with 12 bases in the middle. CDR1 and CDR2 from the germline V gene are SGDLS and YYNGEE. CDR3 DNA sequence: TGTGCCAGCAGCGTAGGTCCCCACAGGGATGGCTACACCTTC. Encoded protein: CASSVGPHRDGYTF.

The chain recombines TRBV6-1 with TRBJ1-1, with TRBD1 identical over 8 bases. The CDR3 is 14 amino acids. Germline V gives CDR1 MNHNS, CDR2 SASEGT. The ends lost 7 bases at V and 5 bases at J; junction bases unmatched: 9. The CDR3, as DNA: TGTGCCAGCATCGCGGGACAGGTGATGACTGAAGCTTTCTTT. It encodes CASIAGQVMTEAFF.

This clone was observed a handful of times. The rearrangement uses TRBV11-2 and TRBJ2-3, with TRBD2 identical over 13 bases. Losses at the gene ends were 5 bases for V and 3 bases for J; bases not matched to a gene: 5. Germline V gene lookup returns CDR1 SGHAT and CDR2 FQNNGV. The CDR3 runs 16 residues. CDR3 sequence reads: CASSLGTSGTTDTQYF. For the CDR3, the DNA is TGTGCCAGCAGCCTTGGGACTAGCGGGACGACAGATACGCAGTATTTT.

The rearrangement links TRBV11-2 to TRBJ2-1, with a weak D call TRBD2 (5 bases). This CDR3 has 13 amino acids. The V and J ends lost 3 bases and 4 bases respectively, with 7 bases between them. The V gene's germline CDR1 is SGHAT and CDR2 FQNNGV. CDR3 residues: CASSFRGYNEQFF. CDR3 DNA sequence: TGTGCCAGCAGCTTCCGGGGATACAATGAGCAGTTCTTC.

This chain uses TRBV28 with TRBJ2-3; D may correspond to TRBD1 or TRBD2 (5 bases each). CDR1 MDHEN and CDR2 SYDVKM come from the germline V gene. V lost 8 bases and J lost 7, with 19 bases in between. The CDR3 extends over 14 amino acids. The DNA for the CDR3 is TGTGCCAGCCGCCGACGAGGGACCCCCCATACGCAGTATTTT. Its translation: CASRRRGTPHTQYF.

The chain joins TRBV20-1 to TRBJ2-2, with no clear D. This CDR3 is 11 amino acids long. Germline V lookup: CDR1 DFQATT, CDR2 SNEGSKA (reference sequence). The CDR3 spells CMVRRTGELFF. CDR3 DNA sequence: TGCATGGTCCGACGGACCGGGGAGCTGTTTTTT.

The CDR3 loop is CASGLAGGNEQFF. For the CDR3, the DNA is TGTGCCAGCGGACTAGCGGGAGGTAATGAGCAGTTCTTC. V usage is TRBV28 and J usage is TRBJ2-1, with TRBD2 matching 14 bases. With 8 bases clipped from V and 7 bases from J, the junction kept 1 base outside the gene matches. Per germline, CDR1 MDHEN and CDR2 SYDVKM. The CDR3 has 13 residues.

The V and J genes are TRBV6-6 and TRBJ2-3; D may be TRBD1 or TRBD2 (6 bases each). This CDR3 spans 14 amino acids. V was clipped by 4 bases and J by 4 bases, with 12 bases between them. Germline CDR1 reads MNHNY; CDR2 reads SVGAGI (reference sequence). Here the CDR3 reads CASSSLRGADTQYF. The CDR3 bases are TGTGCCAGCAGTTCCCTAAGGGGGGCAGATACGCAGTATTTT.

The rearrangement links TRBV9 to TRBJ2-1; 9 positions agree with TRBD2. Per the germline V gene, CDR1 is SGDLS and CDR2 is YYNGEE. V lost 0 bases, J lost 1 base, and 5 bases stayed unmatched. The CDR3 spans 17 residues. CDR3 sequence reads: CASSVANSGRSYNEQFF. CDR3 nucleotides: TGTGCCAGCAGCGTAGCGAATAGCGGGAGATCCTACAATGAGCAGTTCTTC.

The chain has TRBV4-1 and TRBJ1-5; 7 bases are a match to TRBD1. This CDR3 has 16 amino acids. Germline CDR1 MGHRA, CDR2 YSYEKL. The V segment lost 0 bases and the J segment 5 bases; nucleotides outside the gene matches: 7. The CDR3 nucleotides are TGCGCCAGCAGCCAAGACGGGACAGCTACGGATCAGCCCCAGCATTTT. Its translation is CASSQDGTATDQPQHF.

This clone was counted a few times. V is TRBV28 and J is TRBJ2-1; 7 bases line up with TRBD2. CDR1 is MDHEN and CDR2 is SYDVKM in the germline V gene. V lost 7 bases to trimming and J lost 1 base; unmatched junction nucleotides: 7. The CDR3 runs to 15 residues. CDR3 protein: CASTPRGVSYNEQFF. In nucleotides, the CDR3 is TGTGCCAGCACCCCACGGGGGGTATCCTACAATGAGCAGTTCTTC.

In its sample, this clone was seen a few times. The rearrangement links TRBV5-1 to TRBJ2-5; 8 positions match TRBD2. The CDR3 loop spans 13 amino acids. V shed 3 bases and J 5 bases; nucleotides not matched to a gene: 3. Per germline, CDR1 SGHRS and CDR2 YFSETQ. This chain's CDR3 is CASSSLAAETQYF. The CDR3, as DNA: TGCGCCAGCAGCTCACTAGCGGCGGAGACCCAGTACTTC. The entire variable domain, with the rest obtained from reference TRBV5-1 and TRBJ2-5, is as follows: KAGVTQTPRYLIKTRGQQVTLSCSPISGHRSVSWYQQTPGQGLQFLFEYFSETQRNKGNFPGRFSGRQFSNSRSEMNVSTLELGDSALYLCASSSLAAETQYFGPGTRLLVL.

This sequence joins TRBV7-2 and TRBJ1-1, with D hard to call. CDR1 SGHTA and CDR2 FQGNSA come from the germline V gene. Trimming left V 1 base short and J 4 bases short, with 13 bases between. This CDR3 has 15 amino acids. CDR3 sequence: CASSLGTLRVTEAFF. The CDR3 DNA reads TGTGCCAGCAGCTTAGGGACCCTCCGGGTCACTGAAGCTTTCTTT.

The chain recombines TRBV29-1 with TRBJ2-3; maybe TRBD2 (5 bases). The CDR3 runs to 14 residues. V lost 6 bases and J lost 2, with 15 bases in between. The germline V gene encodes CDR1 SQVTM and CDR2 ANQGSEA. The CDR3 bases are TGCAGCGTACTAGGCTTACACGCCACAGATACGCAGTATTTT. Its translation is CSVLGLHATDTQYF.

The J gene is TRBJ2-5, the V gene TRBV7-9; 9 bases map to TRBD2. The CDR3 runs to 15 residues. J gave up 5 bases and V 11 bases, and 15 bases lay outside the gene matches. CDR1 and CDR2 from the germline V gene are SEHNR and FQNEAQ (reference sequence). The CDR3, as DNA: TGTGCCTACCAAAGGGCGGGAGGGCCGGTGGAGACCCAGTACTTC. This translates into CAYQRAGGPVETQYF.

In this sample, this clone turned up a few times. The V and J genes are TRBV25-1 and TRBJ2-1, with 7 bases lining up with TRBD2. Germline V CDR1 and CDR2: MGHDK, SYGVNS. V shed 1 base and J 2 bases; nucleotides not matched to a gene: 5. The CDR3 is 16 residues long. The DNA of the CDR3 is TGTGCCAGCAGTGAATGGGGCGGGAGAACCTACAATGAGCAGTTCTTC. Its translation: CASSEWGGRTYNEQFF. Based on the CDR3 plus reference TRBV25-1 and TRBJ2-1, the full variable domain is EADIYQTPRYLVIGTGKKITLECSQTMGHDKMYWYQQDPGMELHLIHYSYGVNSTEKGDLSSESTVSRIRTEHFPLTLESARPSHTSQYLCASSEWGGRTYNEQFFGPGTRLTVL.

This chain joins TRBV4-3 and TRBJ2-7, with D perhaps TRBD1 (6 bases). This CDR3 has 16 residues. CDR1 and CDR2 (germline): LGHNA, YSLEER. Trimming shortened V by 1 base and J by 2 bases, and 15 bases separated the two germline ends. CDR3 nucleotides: TGCGCCAGCAGCCAAGGTCAGGGGTCTAGAACCTACGAGCAGTACTTC. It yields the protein CASSQGQGSRTYEQYF.

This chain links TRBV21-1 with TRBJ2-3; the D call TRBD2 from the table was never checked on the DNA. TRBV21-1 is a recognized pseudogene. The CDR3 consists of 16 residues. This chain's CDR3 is CASSKAASGAVDTQYF. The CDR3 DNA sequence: TGTGCCAGCAGCAAAGCGGCTAGCGGGGCGGTAGATACGCAGTATTTT.

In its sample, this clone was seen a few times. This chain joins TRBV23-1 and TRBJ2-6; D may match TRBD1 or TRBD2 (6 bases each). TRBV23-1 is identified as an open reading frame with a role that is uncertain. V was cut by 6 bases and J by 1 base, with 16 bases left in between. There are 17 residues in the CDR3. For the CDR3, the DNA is TGCGCCAGCAGCTGCAGAGGGGGGCCTTCTGGGGCCAACGTCCTGACTTTC. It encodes CASSCRGGPSGANVLTF.

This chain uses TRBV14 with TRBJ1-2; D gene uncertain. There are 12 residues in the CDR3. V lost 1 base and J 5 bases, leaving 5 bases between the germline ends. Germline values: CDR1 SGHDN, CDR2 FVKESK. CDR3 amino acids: CASSQGHYGYTF. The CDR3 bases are TGTGCCAGCAGCCAAGGACATTATGGCTACACCTTC.

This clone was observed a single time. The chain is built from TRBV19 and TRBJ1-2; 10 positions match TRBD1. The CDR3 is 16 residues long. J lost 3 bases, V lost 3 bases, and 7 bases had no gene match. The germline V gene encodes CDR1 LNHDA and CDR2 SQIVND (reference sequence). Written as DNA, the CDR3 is TGTGCCAGTAGTATGTCGGGACAGGGGCAGGACTATGGCTACACCTTC. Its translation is CASSMSGQGQDYGYTF.

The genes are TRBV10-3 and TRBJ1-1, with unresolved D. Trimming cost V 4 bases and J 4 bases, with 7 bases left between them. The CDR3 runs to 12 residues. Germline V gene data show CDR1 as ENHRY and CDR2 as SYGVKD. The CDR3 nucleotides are TGTGCCATCAGTGCCCCGGGCACTGAAGCTTTCTTT. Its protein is CAISAPGTEAFF.

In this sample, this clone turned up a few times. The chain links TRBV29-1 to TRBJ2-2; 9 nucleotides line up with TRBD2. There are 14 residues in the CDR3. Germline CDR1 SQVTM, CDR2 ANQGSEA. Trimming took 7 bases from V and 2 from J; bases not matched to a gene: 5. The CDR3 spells CSATSGPNTGELFF. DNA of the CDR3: TGCAGCGCCACTAGCGGGCCTAACACCGGGGAGCTGTTTTTT.

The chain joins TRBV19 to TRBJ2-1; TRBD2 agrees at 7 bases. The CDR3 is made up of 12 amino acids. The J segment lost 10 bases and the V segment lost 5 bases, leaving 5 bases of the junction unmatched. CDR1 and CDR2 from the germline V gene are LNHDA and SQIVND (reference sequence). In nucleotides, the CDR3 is TGTGCCAGTAGTTCGGGGGGAGTAGAGCAGTTCTTC. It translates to CASSSGGVEQFF.

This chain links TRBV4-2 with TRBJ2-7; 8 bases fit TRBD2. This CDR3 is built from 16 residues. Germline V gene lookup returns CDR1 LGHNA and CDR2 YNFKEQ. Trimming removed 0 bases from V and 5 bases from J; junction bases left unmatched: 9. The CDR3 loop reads CASSQDGGRRTHEQYF. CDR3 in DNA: TGTGCCAGCAGCCAAGATGGCGGGAGGAGGACCCACGAGCAGTACTTC.